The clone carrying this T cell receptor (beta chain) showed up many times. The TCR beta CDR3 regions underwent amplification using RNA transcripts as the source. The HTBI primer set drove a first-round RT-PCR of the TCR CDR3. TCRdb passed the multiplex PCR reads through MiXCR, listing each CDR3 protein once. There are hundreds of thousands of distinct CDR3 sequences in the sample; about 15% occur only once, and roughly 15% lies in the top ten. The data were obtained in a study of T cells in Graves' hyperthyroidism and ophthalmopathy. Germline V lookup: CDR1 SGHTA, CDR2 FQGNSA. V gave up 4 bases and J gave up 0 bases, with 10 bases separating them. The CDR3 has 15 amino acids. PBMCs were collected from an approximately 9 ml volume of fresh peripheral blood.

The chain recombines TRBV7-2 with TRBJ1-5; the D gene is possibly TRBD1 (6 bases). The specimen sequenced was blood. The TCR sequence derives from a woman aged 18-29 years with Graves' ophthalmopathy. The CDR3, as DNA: TGTGCCAGCAGCTCGCAGGGGACTAGCAATCAGCCCCAGCATTTT. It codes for CASSSQGTSNQPQHF.